This T cell receptor beta chain was sequenced in a study of blood T cell repertoires in COVID-19 (dated by TCRdb to about 2020). Notes on the research overall: Samples from collaborators originated in the United States, Italy and Spain and spanned both the acute and convalescent phases of COVID-19. Subjects who had been exposed to COVID-19, were actively infected with it, or had recovered from it provided the deeply sampled blood TCRbeta repertoires that made up the dataset. The material from the prospective study consisted of cDNA or gDNA derived from T cells, B-cell-depleted T cells, or PBMCs. The repertoires were made available in a free public database intended to serve as a resource for research on the immune response to SARS-CoV-2. The samples were drawn from two sources: the first 160 participants of the ongoing ImmuneRACE study, and fewer than 1,500 subjects contributed by 6 global collaborators. Nearly every sample came with metadata listing a de-identified subject ID, COVID-19 status, age in years and sex. Where available, HLA class I and class II types were obtained from metadata supplied by the sample provider rather than from assay-based typing.

TCRbeta CDR3 regions were amplified from genomic DNA using the immunoSEQ Assay, a bias-controlled multiplex PCR. Regarding the original processing steps: Within the assay, amplification of reference gene primers was used to estimate how many nucleated cells each sample contained. Sequence reads were collapsed and filtered to measure the absolute abundance of every unique TCRbeta CDR3 rearrangement. For each sample, productive Simpson clonality was calculated as the square root of Simpson's diversity index across productive rearrangements. The clones in this table, taken by TCRdb from immuneACCESS, are in-frame only. Not every clone is retained; where verified, under half of the shortfall comes from an unresolved V gene, and the cause of the rest is unknown. The V and J calls and clone size come from that table; D and trimming were worked out from the DNA. In this sample the table shows some 74,000 clones, about 91% of which occur a single time. The ten largest clones represent approximately 6.7% of the sample.

Study-wide findings and limitations: The quantity of clinical and demographic metadata differed by source and by participant and was supplied without curation.

Each collaborating institution followed its own protocols to collect whole blood in K2EDTA tubes. For TCRbeta analysis, collaborators shipped samples as frozen whole blood, isolated PBMCs, or DNA extracted from either of those sample types. Points on this clone: The target of this receptor is not known. No quality values exist for individual bases; no much larger clone is one base distant.

The junction shows trimming of 5 bases on V and 0 bases on J, and the gene matches do not reach 3 bases of it. There are 16 amino acids in the CDR3, from cysteine to phenylalanine inclusive. Of the read, only the CDR3 DNA is kept; its 48 bases are in frame from base 1. CDR1 SEHNR and CDR2 FQNEAQ were looked up in the germline V gene (reference sequence). This sequence originates from an elderly woman with acute or convalescent COVID-19. Sequenced input: peripheral blood. In this chain, TRBV7-9 is recombined with TRBJ1-5, with 11 bases in between that match TRBD1. The CDR3 reads CASSRGQGASNQPQHF. The sequenced DNA is TGTGCCAGCAGCCGTGGACAGGGGGCTAGCAATCAGCCCCAGCATTTT.